This is a list of T cell receptor beta chains from one sample in a study of blood T cell repertoires in COVID-19. Repertoires were generated with immunoSEQ multiplex PCR, while TCRdb's copy carries only in-frame clones and drops some. The sample holds approximately 360,000 clones, 90% seen once. Sequenced sample: peripheral blood. All receptors come from a man between 18 and 35 years old with active or convalescent COVID-19. CDR3s leave out the opening cysteine and the closing phenylalanine or tryptophan.

V gene	J gene	CDR3 protein
TRBV30	TRBJ1-4	AWSGGQGNEKLF
TRBV6-4	TRBJ1-1	ASRAQGNTEAF
TRBV19	TRBJ2-6	ASSPRLAGVGSGANVLT
TRBV21-1	TRBJ2-7	ASSKGRDRAFPYEQY
TRBV2	TRBJ2-1	ASPRAGTFNEQF
TRBV27	TRBJ2-7	ASRVGQGGYEQY
TRBV4-1	TRBJ1-2	ASSHPGDRPFGDYGYT
TRBV5-6	TRBJ2-1	ASTFGLAGRKGEQF
TRBV5-1	TRBJ1-2	ASSSGNGRGFNNYGYT
TRBV27	TRBJ2-7	ASSLSRGTTYEQY
TRBV7-2	TRBJ1-4	ASSPRGGNEKLF
TRBV4-1	TRBJ2-7	ASSQGDRQTYEQY
TRBV18	TRBJ2-1	ASWGVAGDSYNEQF
TRBV5-1	TRBJ2-1	ASSLGLGGTYNEQF
TRBV4-2	TRBJ1-4	ASSQESASGKLF
TRBV4-3	TRBJ1-5	ASSPDGQGNQPQH
TRBV7-8	TRBJ1-6	ASTDVGQGSNSPLH
TRBV9	TRBJ1-1	ASSVSGDTEAF
TRBV7-2	TRBJ1-6	ASSLETGYNSPLH
TRBV29-1	TRBJ2-7	SVLADYYEQY
TRBV2	TRBJ2-7	AWDRLAGGEQY
TRBV7-3	TRBJ2-1	ASSWTSLEELNEQF
TRBV19	TRBJ2-2	ASSHGTVGGELF
TRBV2	TRBJ1-2	ASSGEGALGGYT
TRBV27	TRBJ1-5	ASSHRGNQPQH
TRBV5-4	TRBJ1-1	ASSGGQEMNTEAF
TRBV7-3	TRBJ2-2	ASSKRTEGRDTGELF
TRBV5-8	TRBJ1-5	ASSTGRGNSNQPQH
TRBV9	TRBJ1-1	ASSTWANTEAF
TRBV7-6	TRBJ1-4	ASSLSGENEKLF
TRBV6-2/TRBV6-3	TRBJ1-5	ASSYDRDRNQPQH
TRBV13	TRBJ1-6	ASSSTPGQGNSPLH
TRBV19	TRBJ1-1	ASSWGGDTEAF
TRBV28	TRBJ1-3	ASSAGQVPGNTIY
TRBV5-1	TRBJ2-7	ASSAAGGPSNEQY
TRBV3-1/TRBV3-2	TRBJ2-5	ASSPPRDSTLETQY
TRBV7-3	TRBJ2-5	ASSKQGARETQY
TRBV11-3	TRBJ2-2	ASAHRGASTGELF
TRBV25-1	TRBJ1-5	ASRNRGTNQPQH
TRBV9	TRBJ2-1	ASSVVGLALYNEQF
TRBV7-8	TRBJ1-5	ASSKPGTALKYSNQPQH
TRBV6-5	TRBJ2-7	ASKRTSGGPYEQY
TRBV2	TRBJ1-2	ASSPANYGYT
TRBV6-4	TRBJ2-1	ASSDSPGWANEQF
TRBV9	TRBJ1-2	ASSVALINSLNGEVAGYT
TRBV2	TRBJ2-1	AGRGQYSYNEQF
TRBV6-1	TRBJ1-6	ASEDFYNSPLH
TRBV6-2/TRBV6-3	TRBJ1-5	ASSYRTGGYHQPQH
TRBV4-2	TRBJ2-3	ASSQETKTDTQY
TRBV15	TRBJ2-7	ATSREGGYSYEQY
TRBV6-5	TRBJ2-5	ASRQGLQETQY
TRBV3-1/TRBV3-2	TRBJ2-7	ASSQDWGDYEQY
TRBV7-9	TRBJ1-1	ASGTGTPNTEAF
TRBV28	TRBJ2-7	ASRPGGTGIYEQY
TRBV5-1	TRBJ2-3	ASSTVAGGLTDTQY